Sequencing of this T cell receptor beta chain was carried out in a study of T cells expressing NK-cell markers. General study points: These clonotypes, the leaders elsewhere, also led the CD3+CD56-NKG2C+ fraction in a handful of donors. More than 5 donors had dominant NKG2C+ clonotypes that comprised roughly 1.0-7.0% of their CD8+ T cells.

TCRdb re-called the 5' RACE reads; every CDR3 protein appears as one record, without DNA. The listing contains about 390,000 distinct CDR3 sequences. As to this clonotype: The antigen is not known.

The CDR3 is made up of 16 amino acids. CDR1 and CDR2 (germline): SNHLY, FYNNEI. Material for sequencing was blood T cells: a sorted CD56 or NKG2C T cell subset, CD4+ or CD8+ T cells, or bulk PBMC T cells (not recorded which). The receptor's source is a woman in her 50s in good health. V usage is TRBV2 and J usage is TRBJ2-1; the TCRdb D gene call, TRBD2, has no DNA to confirm it. CDR3 residues: CARGLIGTSGRNEQFF.